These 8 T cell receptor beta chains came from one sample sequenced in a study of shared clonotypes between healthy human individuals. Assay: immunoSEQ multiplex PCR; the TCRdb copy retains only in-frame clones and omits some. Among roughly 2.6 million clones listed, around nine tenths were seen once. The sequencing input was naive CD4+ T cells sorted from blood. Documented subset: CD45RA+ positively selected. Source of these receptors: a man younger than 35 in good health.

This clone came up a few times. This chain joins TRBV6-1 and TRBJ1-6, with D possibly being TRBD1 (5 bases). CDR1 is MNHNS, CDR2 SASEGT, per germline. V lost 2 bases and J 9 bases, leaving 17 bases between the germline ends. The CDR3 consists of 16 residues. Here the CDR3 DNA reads TGTGCCAGCAGTGAATCTGCTCTGGGTGGGGGTTCACCCCTCCACTTT. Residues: CASSESALGGGSPLHF.

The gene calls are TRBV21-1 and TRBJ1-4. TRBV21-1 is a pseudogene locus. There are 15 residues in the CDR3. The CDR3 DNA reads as TGTGCCAGCAGCAAAGGGGGACGGGTAGGTGAAAAACTGTTTTTT. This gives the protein CASSKGGRVGEKLFF.

The CDR3 DNA follows: TGTGCCAGCAGCTACAGCGGGGGGGCCGAGAATGAGCAGTTCTTC. It specifies CASSYSGGAENEQFF. The rearrangement uses TRBV5-4 and TRBJ2-1, with 10 nucleotides matching TRBD2. This CDR3 region has 15 residues. Germline V lookup: CDR1 SGHNT, CDR2 YYREEE (reference sequence). Trimming cost V 3 bases and J 7 bases; bases outside gene matches: 7.

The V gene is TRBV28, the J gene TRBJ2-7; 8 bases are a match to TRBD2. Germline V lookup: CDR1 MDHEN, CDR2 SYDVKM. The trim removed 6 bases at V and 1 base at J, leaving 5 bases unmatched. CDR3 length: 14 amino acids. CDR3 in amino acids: CASRSQRGSYEQYF. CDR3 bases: TGTGCCAGCAGGAGTCAGCGGGGGTCCTACGAGCAGTACTTC.

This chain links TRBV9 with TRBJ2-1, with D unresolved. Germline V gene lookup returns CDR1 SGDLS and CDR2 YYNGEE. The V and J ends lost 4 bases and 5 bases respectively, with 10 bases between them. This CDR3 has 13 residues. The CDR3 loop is CASSSYPHNEQFF. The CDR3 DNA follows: TGTGCCAGCAGCTCCTACCCACACAATGAGCAGTTCTTC.

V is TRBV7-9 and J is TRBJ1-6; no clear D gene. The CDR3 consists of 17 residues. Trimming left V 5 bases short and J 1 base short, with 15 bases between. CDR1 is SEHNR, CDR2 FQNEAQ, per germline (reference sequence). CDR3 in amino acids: CASSGGAEGSYNSPLHF. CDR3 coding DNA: TGTGCCAGCAGCGGTGGCGCAGAAGGATCCTATAATTCACCCCTCCACTTT. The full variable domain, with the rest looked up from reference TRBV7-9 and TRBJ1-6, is DTGVSQNPRHKITKRGQNVTFRCDPISEHNRLYWYRQTLGQGPEFLTYFQNEAQLEKSRLLSDRFSAERPKGSFSTLEIQRTEQGDSAMYLCASSGGAEGSYNSPLHFGNGTRLTVT.

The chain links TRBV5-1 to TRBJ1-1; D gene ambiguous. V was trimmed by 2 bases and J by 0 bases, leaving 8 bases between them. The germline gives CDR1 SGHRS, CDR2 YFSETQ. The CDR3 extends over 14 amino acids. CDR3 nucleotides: TGCGCCAGCAGCTTCCCCGGGGTGAACACTGAAGCTTTCTTT. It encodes CASSFPGVNTEAFF.

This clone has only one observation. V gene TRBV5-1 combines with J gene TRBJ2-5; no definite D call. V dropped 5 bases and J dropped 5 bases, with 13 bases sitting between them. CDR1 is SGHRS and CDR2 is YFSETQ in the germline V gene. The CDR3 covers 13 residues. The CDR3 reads CASRGLTQETQYF. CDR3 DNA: TGCGCCAGCAGAGGGTTGACCCAGGAGACCCAGTACTTC.